This is a list of T cell receptor beta chains from one sample in a study of T cell repertoires in cytomegalovirus infection. What these receptors recognize is not known. TCRdb recomputed calls from the reads with MiXCR, one row per CDR3 protein. The table includes approximately 300,000 distinct CDR3 sequences, under 35% detected once. The source material was cultured PBMCs, sampled from culture after CMV antigen stimulation. The receptors here all came from a human donor in good health (CMV status not recorded). Some clones in this sample may be carry-over from other donors' samples. Each CDR3 is given with its conserved first and last residue. Each record gives: J gene, V gene, D gene, CDR3 protein. The D gene is left open where the match is weak.

TRBJ2-6	TRBV7-2	.	CASSLSAWANVLTF
TRBJ2-1	TRBV19	TRBD2	CASSIAAGELNEQFF
TRBJ1-6	TRBV12-3/TRBV12-4	TRBD1	CASSVDRGGSPLHF
TRBJ2-5	TRBV7-2	.	CASSLTRGGIGETQYF
TRBJ1-3	TRBV7-6	.	CASSSQGGNTIYF
TRBJ2-3	TRBV20-1	TRBD2	CSARGGSELAEGTDTQYF
TRBJ1-6	TRBV27	.	CASSFWSEHSPLHF
TRBJ2-3	TRBV27	.	CASSSNRVPDTQYF
TRBJ2-7	TRBV9	TRBD2	CASSVGSGTNSYEQYF
TRBJ2-5	TRBV20-1	TRBD2	CSALGTSGGETQYF
TRBJ2-5	TRBV20-1	.	CSARDAGVGGKGQETQYF
TRBJ2-7	TRBV6-1	TRBD1	CASSPGGTGYEQYF
TRBJ2-3	TRBV20-1	.	CSAGEKVDSTDTQYF
TRBJ1-2	TRBV12-3/TRBV12-4	.	CASRHRASYGYTF
TRBJ2-7	TRBV9	.	CASSVTDLDEQYF
TRBJ2-5	TRBV7-6	.	CASSSGGRVTQYF
TRBJ2-1	TRBV7-9	TRBD2	CASSRTSGEYNEQFF
TRBJ2-2	TRBV6-1	TRBD2	CASTSGGTGELFF
TRBJ2-5	TRBV12-5	TRBD2	CASGMWTSLETQYF
TRBJ1-5	TRBV6-2/TRBV6-3	.	CASSYSHGWSNQPQHF
TRBJ2-2	TRBV7-2	.	CASSSPGPPVGGELFF
TRBJ2-5	TRBV7-8	.	CASGLGSSETQYF
TRBJ1-2	TRBV20-1	.	CSADPQINYGYTF
TRBJ1-5	TRBV18	.	CASSPAWSNQPQHF
TRBJ2-1	TRBV6-5	.	CASRGGGTNEQFF